This T cell receptor beta chain was sequenced in a study of cytomegalovirus exposure and HLA in healthy donors. A word on this clone: Its antigen is unknown.

The J segment lost 5 bases and the V segment lost 0 bases, leaving 4 bases of the junction unmatched. The CDR3 totals 15 residues. CDR1 is SGHTS, CDR2 YDEGEE, per germline. The PCR contained 60 Vbeta and 13 Jbeta primers. Here immunoSEQ multiplex PCR was the method, and the copy in TCRdb shows in-frame clones only, minus some. Seen here are around 130,000 clones, around four fifths observed once, and the top ten hold roughly 5.7%. Study observations and caveats: Reportedly, fewer N-insertions than the approximately 700-donor mean appeared in an Asian-associated ancestry cluster in a later analysis. Later analysis associated a missense DCLRE1C variant with TCR beta V- and J-gene trimming. The classifier, whose performance was assessed in both the original and validation cohorts, reportedly diagnosed cytomegalovirus status with high specificity and sensitivity. Links to common viral pathogens appeared, in a later analysis, for several of the most significant clusters.

The receptor comes from a man aged 25 to 40 in good health and CMV-seronegative. The chain is built from TRBV5-8 and TRBJ2-5; TRBD2 matches 10 bases. The sequenced material came from PBMCs. CDR3 loop: CASSLALAGEETQYF. The CDR3 region has the DNA TGTGCCAGCAGCTTGGCCCTAGCGGGAGAGGAGACCCAGTACTTC.